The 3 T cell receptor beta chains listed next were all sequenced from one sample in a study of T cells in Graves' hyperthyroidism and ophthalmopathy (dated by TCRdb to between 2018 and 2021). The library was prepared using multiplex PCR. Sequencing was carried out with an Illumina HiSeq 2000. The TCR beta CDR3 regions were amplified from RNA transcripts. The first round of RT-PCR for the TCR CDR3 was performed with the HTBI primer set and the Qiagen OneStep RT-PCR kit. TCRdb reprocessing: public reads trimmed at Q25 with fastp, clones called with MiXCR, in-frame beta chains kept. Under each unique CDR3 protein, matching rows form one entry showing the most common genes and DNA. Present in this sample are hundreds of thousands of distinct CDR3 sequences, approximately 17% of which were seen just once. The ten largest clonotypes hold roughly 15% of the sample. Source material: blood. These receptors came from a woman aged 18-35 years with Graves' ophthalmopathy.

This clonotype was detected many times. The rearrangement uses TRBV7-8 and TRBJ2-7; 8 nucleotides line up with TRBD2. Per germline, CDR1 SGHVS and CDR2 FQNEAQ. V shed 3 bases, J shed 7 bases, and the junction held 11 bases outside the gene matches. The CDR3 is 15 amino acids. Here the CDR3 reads CASSFEAGVWWEQYF. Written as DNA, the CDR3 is TGTGCCAGCAGCTTTGAAGCGGGAGTATGGTGGGAGCAGTACTTC. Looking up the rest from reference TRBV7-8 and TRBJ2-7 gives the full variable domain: GAGVSQSPRYKVAKRGQDVALRCDPISGHVSLFWYQQALGQGPEFLTYFQNEAQLDKSGLPSDRFFAERPEGSVSTLKIQRTQQEDSAVYLCASSFEAGVWWEQYFGPGTRLTVT.

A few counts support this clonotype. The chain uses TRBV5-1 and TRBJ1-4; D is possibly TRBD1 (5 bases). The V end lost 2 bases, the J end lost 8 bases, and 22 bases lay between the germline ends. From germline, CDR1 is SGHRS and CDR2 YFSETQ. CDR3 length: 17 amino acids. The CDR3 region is CASSLGRRQSTVEKLFF. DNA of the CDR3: TGCGCCAGCAGCTTAGGCCGAAGACAGTCGACGGTAGAAAAACTGTTTTTT.

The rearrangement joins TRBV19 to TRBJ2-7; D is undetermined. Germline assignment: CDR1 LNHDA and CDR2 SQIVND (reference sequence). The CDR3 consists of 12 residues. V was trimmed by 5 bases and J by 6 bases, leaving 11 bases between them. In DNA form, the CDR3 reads TGTGCCAGTAGTCCGTATGATGGCGAGCAGTACTTC. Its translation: CASSPYDGEQYF.